This T cell receptor (beta chain) is from a study of blood T cell repertoires in COVID-19. Across the whole study: Collection of acute and convalescent COVID-19 samples took place in the United States, Italy and Spain.

The V end lost 4 bases, the J end lost 8 bases, and 20 bases lay between the germline ends. The CDR3 has 16 amino acids. From germline, CDR1 is SNHLY and CDR2 FYNNEI. Original data processing: Amplification of reference gene primers was used by the study to estimate nucleated cell counts. TCRdb keeps only in-frame clones here, not all; method: immunoSEQ multiplex PCR. V, J and clone size are taken as reported in that table, and D and trimming were inferred from the DNA itself. This sample has about 440,000 clones; 70% to 90% occur once, and the top ten carry roughly 1.8%. In assigning cohorts, the study relied on participant-reported clinical history.

The clonotype comes from a woman aged 18 to 35 with acute COVID-19. The chain has TRBV2 and TRBJ1-4; D ambiguous. The specimen was PBMCs or T cells enriched from blood (not recorded which). The CDR3 sequence: CASSAPSQQVGEKLFF. CDR3 sequence (DNA): TGTGCCAGCAGTGCCCCCTCTCAGCAAGTCGGGGAAAAACTGTTTTTT.